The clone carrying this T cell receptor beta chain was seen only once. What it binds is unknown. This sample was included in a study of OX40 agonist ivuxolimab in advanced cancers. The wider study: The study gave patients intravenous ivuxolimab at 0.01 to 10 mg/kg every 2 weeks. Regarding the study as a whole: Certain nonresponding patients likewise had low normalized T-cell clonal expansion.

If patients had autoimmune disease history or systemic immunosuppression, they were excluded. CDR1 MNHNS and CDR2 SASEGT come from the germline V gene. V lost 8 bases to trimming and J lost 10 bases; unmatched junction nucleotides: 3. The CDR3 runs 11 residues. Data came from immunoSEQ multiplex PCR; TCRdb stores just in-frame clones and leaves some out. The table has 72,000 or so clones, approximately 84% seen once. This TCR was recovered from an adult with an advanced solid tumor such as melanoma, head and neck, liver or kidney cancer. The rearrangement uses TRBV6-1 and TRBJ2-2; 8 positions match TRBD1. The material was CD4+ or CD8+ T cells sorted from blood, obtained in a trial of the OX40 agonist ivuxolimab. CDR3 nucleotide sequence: TGTGCCAGCGCGGGACAGGAGGAGCTGTTTTTT. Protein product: CASAGQEELFF.